The rows below give T cell receptor beta chains drawn from one sample of a study of T cell repertoires and HLA-DP antigens. Produced via immunoSEQ multiplex PCR; TCRdb's table is partial and in-frame only. The data hold 85,000 to 90,000 clones, with about nine tenths observed a single time. No antigen has been identified for these receptors. Sequencing was performed on CD4+ T cells from PBMCs. The origin of the receptors is a man aged 50 to 59 in good health and CMV-seronegative. The CDR3 runs from the conserved cysteine through the conserved F or W. The D gene is left open where the match is weak. The size field is filled for only some rows; it gives once, few, many or a size class.

>TRBD1|TRBJ1-2|TRBV5-1|.
TGCGCCAGCAGCTTAACCGACAGGGATGGCTACACCTTC
CASSLTDRDGYTF
>.|TRBJ2-3|TRBV6-1|.
TGTGCCAGCAGTGAAAAGGTGGCAGGGCCAGATACGCAGTATTTT
CASSEKVAGPDTQYF
>TRBD2|TRBJ2-7|TRBV6-5|once
TGTGCCAGCAGCTATAGGACTAGCGGGAGCAACGAGCAGTACTTC
CASSYRTSGSNEQYF
>TRBD1|TRBJ2-2|TRBV5-6|.
TGTGCCAGCAGCTTGGAAGGGGGCCAGAACACCGGGGAGCTGTTTTTT
CASSLEGGQNTGELFF
>TRBD2|TRBJ2-5|TRBV6-1|.
TGTGCCAGCAGTGAAGGGCATCGACTAGCGGGGGGGCTTGAGACCCAGTACTTC
CASSEGHRLAGGLETQYF
>TRBD2|TRBJ2-5|TRBV9|.
TGTGCCAGCAGCCCGGGAGGGGCTAGCCGGGAGACCCAGTACTTC
CASSPGGASRETQYF
>.|TRBJ1-6|TRBV19|.
TGTGCCAGTAGTATCGTCGGGGTGGATAATTCACCCCTCCACTTT
CASSIVGVDNSPLHF
>TRBD2|TRBJ2-5|TRBV7-8|.
TGTGCCAGCAGCCCCAGACTAGCGGGACGAACCGAGACCCAGTACTTC
CASSPRLAGRTETQYF
>.|TRBJ2-1|TRBV7-3|.
TGTGCCAGCAGCTTATCCGGGGATGAGCAGTTCTTC
CASSLSGDEQFF
>.|TRBJ1-1|TRBV9|.
TGTGCCAGCAGCGTAAAAATGAACACTGAAGCTTTCTTT
CASSVKMNTEAFF
>TRBD1|TRBJ1-1|TRBV6-1|.
TGTGCCAGCAGTGGGGACAGGGGACGGAACACTGAAGCTTTCTTT
CASSGDRGRNTEAFF
>.|TRBJ2-3|TRBV10-3|.
TGTGCCATCTCGGACAGTTCCACAGATACGCAGTATTTT
CAISDSSTDTQYF
>.|TRBJ1-5|TRBV12-2|.
TGTGCAAGTCGAACGGGCAGGGGTTTTGGCAATCAGCCCCAGCATTTT
CASRTGRGFGNQPQHF
>TRBD1|TRBJ2-3|TRBV5-8|.
TGTGCCAGCAGCTTGGGACAGGGTGAAGATACGCAGTATTTT
CASSLGQGEDTQYF
>.|TRBJ2-1|TRBV6-1|few
TGTGCCAGCAGTGAATTTGGCGGGAATACCTACAATGAGCAGTTCTTC
CASSEFGGNTYNEQFF
>.|TRBJ2-1|TRBV7-2|.
TGTGCCAGCAGCTCCGGGACCTCGACGAATGAGCAGTTCTTC
CASSSGTSTNEQFF
>.|TRBJ1-1|TRBV6-1|.
TGTGCCAGCAGTGAAGCGCTAGGGGGGTATTACACTGAAGCTTTCTTT
CASSEALGGYYTEAFF
>.|TRBJ1-1|TRBV7-6|.
TGTGCCAGCAGCTCCAGAGTAGGGGCTGAAGCTTTCTTT
CASSSRVGAEAFF
>.|TRBJ2-7|TRBV6-1|.
TGTGCCAGCAGGGGCGAGACTATAACCGAGCAGTACTTC
CASRGETITEQYF
>TRBD1|TRBJ1-2|TRBV5-4|few
TGTGCCAGCAGCTTGGATTGGGACAGGGGGAACTATGGCTACACCTTC
CASSLDWDRGNYGYTF
>.|TRBJ1-2|TRBV18|.
TGTGCCAGCTCACCAAGTGTGGCAGAGAACTATGGCTACACCTTC
CASSPSVAENYGYTF
>.|TRBJ2-3|TRBV5-1|.
TGCGCCAGCAGCTTGCGGACAGGCACAGATACGCAGTATTTT
CASSLRTGTDTQYF
>TRBD2|TRBJ2-1|TRBV7-3|.
TGTGCCAGCAGCCCACCGGGACTAGCGGGGGGGCTGGGTGAGCAGTTCTTC
CASSPPGLAGGLGEQFF
>.|TRBJ1-1|TRBV15|.
TGTGCCACCAGCCTCAGGGGTCCTGAAGCTTTCTTT
CATSLRGPEAFF
>.|TRBJ2-2|TRBV9|.
TGTGCCAGCAGCGTAGCTGACAGGAACACCGGGGAGCTGTTTTTT
CASSVADRNTGELFF
>TRBD2|TRBJ2-7|TRBV28|.
TGTGCCACTATCGACCTCGGGACTAGCGGGACGGGGCAGTACTTC
CATIDLGTSGTGQYF
>.|TRBJ2-7|TRBV18|.
TGTGCCAGCTCTCAACAGGTCCCCTACGAGCAGTACTTC
CASSQQVPYEQYF
>.|TRBJ1-1|TRBV30|.
TGTGCCTGGAGTGTACAGTTGAACACTGAAGCTTTCTTT
CAWSVQLNTEAFF
>TRBD1|TRBJ1-4|TRBV25-1|.
TGTGCCAGTAAGCCGACAGGGCTCTATGAAAAACTGTTTTTT
CASKPTGLYEKLFF
>.|TRBJ2-1|TRBV27|.
TGTGCCAGCAGCCCAAGGGTACGGGGATCCAATGAGCAGTTCTTC
CASSPRVRGSNEQFF
>.|TRBJ2-7|TRBV27|.
TGTGCCAGCAGTTCGCTCTACGAGCAGTACTTC
CASSSLYEQYF
>.|TRBJ1-2|TRBV6-5|.
TGTGCCAGCAGTCGGGCTACCAGTTATGGCTACACCTTC
CASSRATSYGYTF